The clone carrying this T cell receptor beta chain was counted between two and nine times. Distinct nucleotide sequences in the sample also encode this CDR3. V was clipped by 3 bases and J by 4 bases; unmatched bases: 2. This CDR3 region has 14 residues. The V gene's germline CDR1 is LNHDA and CDR2 SQIVND (reference sequence). The data were obtained in a study of blood T cell repertoires in COVID-19. Turning to the study itself: The United States, Italy and Spain provided the acute and convalescent COVID-19 samples. From T cells, B-cell-depleted T cells, or PBMCs came the material, which was cDNA or gDNA.

The protocol was immunoSEQ multiplex PCR, while the TCRdb copy is restricted to in-frame clones and leaves out a portion. Of roughly 120,000 clones detected, around 85% appear once; the ten largest clones hold 3.9%. The material sequenced was peripheral blood. The gene calls are TRBV19 and TRBJ1-5; the match to TRBD1 covers 8 bases. The origin of this receptor is a man in his sixties with acute or convalescent COVID-19. The CDR3 reads CASSITGGNQPQHF. The CDR3 bases are TGTGCCAGTAGTATCACAGGGGGGAATCAGCCCCAGCATTTT.